This is a list of T cell receptor beta chains from one sample in a study of control samples from healthy donors and cancer patients. The data were produced by immunoSEQ multiplex PCR, yet TCRdb's version contains in-frame clones alone and is incomplete. The data show some 140,000 clones, around 95% seen once. The sample was blood. These TCRs come from a man in his forties in good health. Both conserved end residues are part of each CDR3. The order of the fields is CDR3 protein, CDR3 DNA, clone size, J gene, D gene, V gene. A D gene is named only where the DNA matches it firmly. Clone size appears in some rows only: once, few, many, or a class for an expanded clone.

cdr3_aa: CASSLVGGQGYEKLFF
cdr3_nt: TGTGCCAGCAGCTTAGTCGGGGGACAGGGGTATGAAAAACTGTTTTTT
clone_size: -
j_call: TRBJ1-4
d_call: TRBD1
v_call: TRBV11-2

cdr3_aa: CASSQLGTPNTGELFF
cdr3_nt: TGCGCCAGCAGCCAACTCGGGACACCGAACACCGGGGAGCTGTTTTTT
clone_size: -
j_call: TRBJ2-2
d_call: -
v_call: TRBV4-1

cdr3_aa: CASSRYQGWDAGELFF
cdr3_nt: TGTGCCAGCAGCCGTTATCAAGGTTGGGACGCCGGGGAGCTGTTTTTT
clone_size: once
j_call: TRBJ2-2
d_call: -
v_call: TRBV14

cdr3_aa: CASGFLTGSFTDTQYF
cdr3_nt: TGTGCTAGTGGTTTCCTGACAGGGTCTTTCACAGATACGCAGTATTTT
clone_size: -
j_call: TRBJ2-3
d_call: TRBD1
v_call: TRBV12-5

cdr3_aa: CASSPTARGRITEAFF
cdr3_nt: TGTGCCAGTAGTCCTACCGCCAGGGGGCGAATAACTGAAGCTTTCTTT
clone_size: -
j_call: TRBJ1-1
d_call: TRBD1
v_call: TRBV19

cdr3_aa: CASRKHQFYGYTF
cdr3_nt: TGTGCCAGCCGCAAACACCAATTCTATGGCTACACCTTC
clone_size: once
j_call: TRBJ1-2
d_call: -
v_call: TRBV28

cdr3_aa: CASSPPTGAGTDTQYF
cdr3_nt: TGCGCCAGCAGCCCCCCGACGGGGGCCGGCACAGATACGCAGTATTTT
clone_size: -
j_call: TRBJ2-3
d_call: -
v_call: TRBV5-1

cdr3_aa: CASSTLGAGPGTEAFF
cdr3_nt: TGTGCCAGCAGCACCCTGGGGGCAGGGCCGGGCACTGAAGCTTTCTTT
clone_size: -
j_call: TRBJ1-1
d_call: -
v_call: TRBV9

cdr3_aa: CASSIQTSVAQYF
cdr3_nt: TGTGCCAGCAGCATTCAGACTAGCGTCGCGCAGTATTTT
clone_size: -
j_call: TRBJ2-3
d_call: TRBD2
v_call: TRBV7-9

cdr3_aa: CASILDAGAGYTF
cdr3_nt: TGTGCCAGCATCTTAGATGCGGGGGCTGGCTACACCTTC
clone_size: -
j_call: TRBJ1-2
d_call: -
v_call: TRBV2

cdr3_aa: CASSYFGAGINQPQHF
cdr3_nt: TGTGCCAGCAGTTATTTCGGGGCAGGAATCAATCAGCCCCAGCATTTT
clone_size: -
j_call: TRBJ1-5
d_call: -
v_call: TRBV28

cdr3_aa: CATSDLGTGLFHEQFF
cdr3_nt: TGTGCCACCAGTGACCTCGGGACAGGACTATTTCATGAGCAGTTCTTC
clone_size: -
j_call: TRBJ2-1
d_call: TRBD1
v_call: TRBV24-1

cdr3_aa: CASSDAASSYNEQFF
cdr3_nt: TGTGCCAGCAGTGACGCGGCCAGCTCCTACAATGAGCAGTTCTTC
clone_size: once
j_call: TRBJ2-1
d_call: -
v_call: TRBV2

cdr3_aa: CASSLVKGRGAFF
cdr3_nt: TGTGCCAGCAGTTTAGTCAAAGGGCGTGGGGCTTTCTTT
clone_size: -
j_call: TRBJ1-1
d_call: -
v_call: TRBV12-3/TRBV12-4